The present T cell receptor beta chain was sequenced within a study of cytomegalovirus exposure and HLA in healthy donors. Comments on this clone: No antigen is known for it.

Primers: 60 Vbeta forward and 13 Jbeta reverse. The assay was immunoSEQ multiplex PCR, and TCRdb's table has in-frame clones only and misses some. This table has some 120,000 clones, roughly 80% appearing once. CDR3 length: 17 residues. V was cut by 3 bases and J by 3 bases, with 21 bases left in between. Looked up from germline, CDR1 is SGHNT and CDR2 is YYREEE (reference sequence). Study observations and caveats: Several of the most significant clusters appeared, in a later analysis, to be linked to common viral pathogens. It has been reported that TCR beta sequences accurately predicted the HLA-A and HLA-B alleles of most subjects. A later analysis, which compared TCR beta chains of equal frequency, found the HLA-associated ones more clonally expanded.

Sequenced sample: PBMCs. The source is a female donor in good health and CMV-seronegative. The chain links TRBV5-4 to TRBJ1-2, with D unresolved. As DNA, the CDR3 is TGTGCCAGCAGCTCACCCTTCAGGTTGGGTACGGACTATGGCTACACCTTC. Its translation: CASSSPFRLGTDYGYTF.